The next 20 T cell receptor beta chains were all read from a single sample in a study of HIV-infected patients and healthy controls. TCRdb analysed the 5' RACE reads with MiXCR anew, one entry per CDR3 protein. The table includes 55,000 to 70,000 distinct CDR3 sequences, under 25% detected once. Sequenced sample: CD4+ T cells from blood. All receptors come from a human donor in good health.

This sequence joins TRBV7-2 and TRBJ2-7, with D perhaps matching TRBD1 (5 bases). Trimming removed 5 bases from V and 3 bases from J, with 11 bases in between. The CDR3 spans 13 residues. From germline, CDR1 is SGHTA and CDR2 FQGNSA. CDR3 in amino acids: CASSRARDYEQYF. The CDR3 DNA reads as TGTGCCAGCAGCCGGGCCAGGGACTACGAGCAGTACTTC.

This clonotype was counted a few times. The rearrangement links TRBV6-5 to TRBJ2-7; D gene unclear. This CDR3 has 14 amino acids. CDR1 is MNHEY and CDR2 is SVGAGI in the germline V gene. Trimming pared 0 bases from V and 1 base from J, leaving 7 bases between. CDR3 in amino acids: CASSYSSWSYEQYF. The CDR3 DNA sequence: TGTGCCAGCAGTTACTCTTCATGGTCCTACGAGCAGTACTTC.

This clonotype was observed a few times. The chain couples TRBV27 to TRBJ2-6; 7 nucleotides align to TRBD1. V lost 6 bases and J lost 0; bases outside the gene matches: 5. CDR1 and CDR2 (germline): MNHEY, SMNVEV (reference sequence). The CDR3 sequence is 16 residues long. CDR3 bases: TGTGCCAGCAGCCGACAGGGTTCCTCTGGGGCCAACGTCCTGACTTTC. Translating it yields CASSRQGSSGANVLTF. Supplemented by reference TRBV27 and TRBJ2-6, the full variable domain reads EAQVTQNPRYLITVTGKKLTVTCSQNMNHEYMSWYRQDPGLGLRQIYYSMNVEVTDKGDVPEGYKVSRKEKRNFPLILESPSPNQTSLYFCASSRQGSSGANVLTFGAGSRLTVL.

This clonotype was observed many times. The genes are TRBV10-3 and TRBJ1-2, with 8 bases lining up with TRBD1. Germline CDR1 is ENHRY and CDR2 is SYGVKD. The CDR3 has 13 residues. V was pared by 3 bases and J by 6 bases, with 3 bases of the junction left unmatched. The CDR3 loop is CAISEAGGDGYTF. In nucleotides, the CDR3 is TGTGCCATCAGTGAAGCAGGGGGCGATGGCTACACCTTC.

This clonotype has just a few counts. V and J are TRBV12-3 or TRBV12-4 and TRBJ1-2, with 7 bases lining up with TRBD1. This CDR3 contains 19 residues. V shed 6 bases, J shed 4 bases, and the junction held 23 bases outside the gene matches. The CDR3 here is CASSPLSYLPGQQVYGYTF. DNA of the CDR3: TGTGCCAGCAGCCCCCTATCCTACCTGCCGGGACAGCAAGTCTATGGCTACACCTTC.

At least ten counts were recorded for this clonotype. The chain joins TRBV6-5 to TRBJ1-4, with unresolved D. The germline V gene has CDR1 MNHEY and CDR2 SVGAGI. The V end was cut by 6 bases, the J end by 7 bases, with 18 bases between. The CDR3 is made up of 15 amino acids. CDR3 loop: CASRRGPSVLEKLFF. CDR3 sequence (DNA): TGTGCCAGCAGACGAGGGCCGTCTGTCCTTGAAAAACTGTTTTTT.

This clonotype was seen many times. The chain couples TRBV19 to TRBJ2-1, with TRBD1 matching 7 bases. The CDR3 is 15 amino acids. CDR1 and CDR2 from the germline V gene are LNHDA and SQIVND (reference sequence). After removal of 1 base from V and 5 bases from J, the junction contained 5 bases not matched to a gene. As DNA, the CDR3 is TGTGCCAGTAGTATAGCAGACAGGGAGAACAATGAGCAGTTCTTC. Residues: CASSIADRENNEQFF.

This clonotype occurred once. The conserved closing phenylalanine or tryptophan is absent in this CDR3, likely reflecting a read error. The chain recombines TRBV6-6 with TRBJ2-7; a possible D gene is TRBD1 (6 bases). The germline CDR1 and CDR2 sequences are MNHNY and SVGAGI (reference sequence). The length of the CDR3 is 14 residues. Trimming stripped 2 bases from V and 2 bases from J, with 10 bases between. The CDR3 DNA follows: TGTGCCAGCAGTTACGAGGACAGAACCTACGAGCAGTACTCC. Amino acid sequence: CASSYEDRTYEQYS.

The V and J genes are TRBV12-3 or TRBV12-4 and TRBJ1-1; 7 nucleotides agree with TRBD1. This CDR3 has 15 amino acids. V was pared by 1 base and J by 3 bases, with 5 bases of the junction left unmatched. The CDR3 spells CASSLEGRGDTEAFF. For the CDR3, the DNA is TGTGCCAGCAGTTTAGAGGGCAGGGGGGACACTGAAGCTTTCTTT.

The CDR3 DNA is TGCAGCGTTGCACAGGGCGGAGGAGAGACCCAGTACTTC. Protein product: CSVAQGGGETQYF. V and J are TRBV29-1 and TRBJ2-5; D might be TRBD1 (6 bases). Trimming took off 4 bases at V and 4 bases at J, with 13 bases between the two ends. Germline assignment: CDR1 SQVTM and CDR2 ANQGSEA. This CDR3 is built from 13 residues.

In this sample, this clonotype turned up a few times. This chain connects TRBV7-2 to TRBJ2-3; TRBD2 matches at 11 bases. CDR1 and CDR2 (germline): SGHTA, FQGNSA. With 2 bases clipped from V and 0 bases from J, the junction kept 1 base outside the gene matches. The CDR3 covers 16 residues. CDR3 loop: CASSLLAGGSTDTQYF. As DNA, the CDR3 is TGTGCCAGCAGCTTACTAGCGGGAGGAAGCACAGATACGCAGTATTTT.

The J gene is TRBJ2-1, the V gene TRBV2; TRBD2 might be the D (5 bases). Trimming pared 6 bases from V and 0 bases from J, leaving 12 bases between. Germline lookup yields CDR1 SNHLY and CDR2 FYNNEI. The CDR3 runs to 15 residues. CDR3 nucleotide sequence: TGTGCCAGCAGATTTGGACTTACCTCCTACAATGAGCAGTTCTTC. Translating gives CASRFGLTSYNEQFF.

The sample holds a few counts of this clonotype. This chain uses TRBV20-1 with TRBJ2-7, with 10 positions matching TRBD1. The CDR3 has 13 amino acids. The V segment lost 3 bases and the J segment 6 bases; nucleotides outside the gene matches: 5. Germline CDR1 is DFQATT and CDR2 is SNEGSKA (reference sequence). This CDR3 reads CSASGGQGVEQYF. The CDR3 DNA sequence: TGCAGTGCTAGTGGAGGACAGGGGGTCGAGCAGTACTTC.

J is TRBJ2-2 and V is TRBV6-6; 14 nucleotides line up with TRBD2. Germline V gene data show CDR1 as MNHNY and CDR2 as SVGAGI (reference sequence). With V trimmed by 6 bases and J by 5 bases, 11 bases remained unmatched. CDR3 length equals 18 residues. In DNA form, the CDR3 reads TGTGCCAGCAGGATAGGGACTAGCGGGAGAAGGTATACCGGGGAGCTGTTTTTT. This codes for CASRIGTSGRRYTGELFF.

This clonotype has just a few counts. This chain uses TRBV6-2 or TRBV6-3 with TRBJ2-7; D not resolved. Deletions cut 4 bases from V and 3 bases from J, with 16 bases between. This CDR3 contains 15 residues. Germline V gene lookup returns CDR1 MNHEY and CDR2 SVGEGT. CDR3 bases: TGTGCCAGCAGTTTACCGACCCCAGCAGTCTACGAGCAGTACTTC. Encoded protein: CASSLPTPAVYEQYF.

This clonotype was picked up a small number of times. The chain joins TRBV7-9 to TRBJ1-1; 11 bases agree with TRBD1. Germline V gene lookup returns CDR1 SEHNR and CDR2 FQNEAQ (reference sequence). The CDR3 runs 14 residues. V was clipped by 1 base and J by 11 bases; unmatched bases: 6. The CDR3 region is CASSLGTGGFSAFF. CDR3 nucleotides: TGTGCCAGCAGCTTAGGGACAGGGGGCTTTTCGGCTTTCTTT.

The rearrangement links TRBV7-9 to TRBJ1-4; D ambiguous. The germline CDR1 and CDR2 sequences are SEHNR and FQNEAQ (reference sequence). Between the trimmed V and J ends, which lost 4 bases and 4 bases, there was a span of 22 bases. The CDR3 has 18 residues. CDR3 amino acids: CASSSRLALDRNNEKLFF. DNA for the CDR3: TGTGCCAGCAGCTCACGACTAGCCCTGGACCGAAATAATGAAAAACTGTTTTTT.

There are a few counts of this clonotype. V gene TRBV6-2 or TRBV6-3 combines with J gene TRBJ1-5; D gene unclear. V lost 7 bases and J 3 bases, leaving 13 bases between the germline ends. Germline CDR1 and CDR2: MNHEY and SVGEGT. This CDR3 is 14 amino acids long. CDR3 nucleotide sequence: TGTGCCAGCACCATGGGGAATACCAATCAGCCCCAGCATTTT. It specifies CASTMGNTNQPQHF.

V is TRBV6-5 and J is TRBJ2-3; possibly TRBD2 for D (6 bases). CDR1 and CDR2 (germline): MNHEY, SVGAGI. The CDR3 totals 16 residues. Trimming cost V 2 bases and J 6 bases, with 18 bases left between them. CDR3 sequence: CASSYTAGRGRDTQYF. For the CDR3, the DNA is TGTGCCAGCAGTTACACCGCGGGACGGGGACGGGATACGCAGTATTTT.

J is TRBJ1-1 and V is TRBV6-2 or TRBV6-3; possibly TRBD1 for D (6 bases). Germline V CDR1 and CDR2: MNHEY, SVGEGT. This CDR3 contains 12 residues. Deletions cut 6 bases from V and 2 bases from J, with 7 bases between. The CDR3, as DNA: TGTGCCAGCAGGGACAGTAACACTGAAGCTTTCTTT. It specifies CASRDSNTEAFF.